This T cell receptor (beta chain) was sequenced in a study of response to subunit inactivated influenza vaccine. Regarding this clonotype: Its target is unknown.

Study-level findings and limits: The authors suggested that few new T cells are recruited per seasonal influenza vaccination.

TCRdb reanalysed the RT-PCR reads using MiXCR and keeps one entry per CDR3 protein. The table has about 480,000 distinct CDR3 sequences, roughly 9.7% seen once. Trimming left V 7 bases short and J 9 bases short, with 15 bases between. The CDR3 runs 12 residues. Germline CDR1 reads MNHEY; CDR2 reads SVGEGT. This sequence was found in a man aged 45 to 65 who received an inactivated influenza vaccine. The chain has TRBV6-2 or TRBV6-3 and TRBJ2-5, with D perhaps matching TRBD2 (5 bases). The material sequenced was PBMCs from blood, taken about 6 weeks after vaccination. CDR3 DNA sequence: TGTGCCAGCAACACTATCGCCGGGGCCCAGTACTTC. This translates into CASNTIAGAQYF.